The 8 T cell receptor beta chains given below trace back to one sample, sequenced in a study of T cells in Graves' hyperthyroidism and ophthalmopathy. RNA transcripts yielded amplified TCR beta CDR3 regions. The TCR CDR3 first-round RT-PCR relied on the HTBI primer set. TCRdb re-analysed the multiplex PCR reads in MiXCR, keeping a single row per CDR3 protein. Here the sample spans about 840,000 distinct CDR3 sequences, about two fifths being singletons. Input material: blood. All receptors come from a man aged 18 to 29 with Graves' hyperthyroidism.

This clonotype showed up just once. V is TRBV25-1 and J is TRBJ1-1; 7 bases line up with TRBD1. This CDR3 is 14 amino acids long. Germline CDR1 MGHDK, CDR2 SYGVNS. The DNA of the CDR3 is TGTGCTTTCTCGACAGGGATAAGGAACACTGAAGCTTTCTTT. This gives the protein CAFSTGIRNTEAFF.

The J gene is TRBJ2-7, the V gene TRBV6-5, with TRBD2 as a possible D gene (5 bases). Germline assignment: CDR1 MNHEY and CDR2 SVGAGI. Trimming left V 0 bases short and J 2 bases short, with 14 bases between. The CDR3 runs to 16 residues. The CDR3 loop is CASSYSMDGGTYEQYF. As DNA, the CDR3 is TGTGCCAGCAGTTACTCGATGGACGGAGGTACCTACGAGCAGTACTTC.

This clonotype came up many times. For the CDR3, the DNA is TGCAGCGTTGAAGAACCTATCTCAGGGAGGAAACTGTTTTTT. It specifies CSVEEPISGRKLFF. The chain has TRBV29-1 and TRBJ1-4; weak D call: TRBD1 (5 bases). Germline lookup yields CDR1 SQVTM and CDR2 ANQGSEA. The V gene lost 0 bases and the J gene lost 11 bases, with 16 bases spanning the gap. This CDR3 comprises 14 residues.

With regard to this clonotype: A much larger clone lies a single base off, so this may be a read error. V is TRBV10-3 and J is TRBJ2-6, with D unclear. CDR1 and CDR2 from the germline V gene are ENHRY and SYGVKD. The CDR3 runs 15 residues. Trimming shortened V by 8 bases and J by 2 bases, and 13 bases separated the two germline ends. This chain's CDR3 is CAILTAFPGANVLTF. The CDR3 DNA follows: TGTGCCATCTTAACAGCCTTCCCTGGGGCCAACGTCCTGACTTTC.

V gene TRBV10-3 combines with J gene TRBJ2-2; maybe TRBD2 (6 bases). The V end lost 4 bases, the J end lost 0 bases, and 9 bases lay between the germline ends. This CDR3 is built from 15 residues. Germline CDR1 ENHRY, CDR2 SYGVKD. For the CDR3, the DNA is TGTGCCATCAGTGGGGGACTGTCGAACACCGGGGAGCTGTTTTTT. It translates to CAISGGLSNTGELFF.

This clonotype occurred a few times. The J gene is TRBJ1-2, the V gene TRBV11-2; 8 bases are shared with TRBD1. Trimming removed 5 bases from V and 4 bases from J; junction bases left unmatched: 9. CDR1 is SGHAT and CDR2 is FQNNGV in the germline V gene. This CDR3 comprises 15 residues. CDR3 sequence: CASSGGQAVFYGYTF. For the CDR3, the DNA is TGTGCCAGCAGCGGGGGACAGGCTGTATTCTATGGCTACACCTTC.

There are many counts of this clonotype. The chain employs TRBV7-9 and TRBJ2-2; perhaps TRBD1 as D (6 bases). The CDR3 spans 14 residues. Germline loops: CDR1 SEHNR, CDR2 FQNEAQ (reference sequence). The germline V and J ends were trimmed by 4 bases and 4 bases, with 10 bases remaining between them. CDR3 coding DNA: TGTGCCAGCAGCTCCGGGACACTCACCGGGGAGCTGTTTTTT. This encodes CASSSGTLTGELFF.

This clonotype was found many times. The chain is built from TRBV9 and TRBJ1-3, with D unclear. V gave up 7 bases and J gave up 2 bases, with 10 bases separating them. In germline, CDR1 is SGDLS, CDR2 YYNGEE. The CDR3 totals 13 residues. CDR3 sequence (DNA): TGTGCCAGCCGGAGCGGCCCTGGAAACACCATATATTTT. As protein: CASRSGPGNTIYF.